These T cell receptor beta chains were read from a single sample in a study of T cell clones after liver transplantation. The data were produced by immunoSEQ multiplex PCR, yet TCRdb's version contains in-frame clones alone and is incomplete. The repertoire has 50,000 or so clones, roughly 70% of them found once; the top ten carry 9.5% to 10%. Sequences were derived from CD4+ T cells from blood, sampled more than 53 months after liver transplant. The receptors were sampled from a human patient who received a liver transplant. The graft donor may have given rise to some T cells. The CDR3 runs from the conserved cysteine through the conserved F or W. Fields, in order: CDR3 protein, CDR3 DNA, D gene, J gene, V gene, clone size. A D gene is named only where the DNA matches it firmly. Clone size is given for some rows only: seen once, a few or many times, or a class if the clone is expanded.

CDR3: CSPKLLYGYTF; DNA: TGCAGCCCCAAGTTGCTCTATGGCTACACCTTC; D: -; J: TRBJ1-2; V: TRBV20-1; size: -
CDR3: CASSPGAGYTF; DNA: TGTGCCAGCAGTCCCGGGGCTGGCTACACCTTC; D: -; J: TRBJ1-2; V: TRBV6-5; size: -
CDR3: CASSLGSTGVNQPQHF; DNA: TGTGCCAGCAGCTTAGGTAGCACAGGGGTCAATCAGCCCCAGCATTTT; D: TRBD1; J: TRBJ1-5; V: TRBV7-2; size: -
CDR3: CASAIQGGTEAFF; DNA: TGTGCCAGCGCCATTCAGGGTGGCACTGAAGCTTTCTTT; D: -; J: TRBJ1-1; V: TRBV6-5; size: few
CDR3: CASSLQGTPEAFF; DNA: TGTGCCAGCAGCTTACAGGGCACCCCTGAAGCTTTCTTT; D: -; J: TRBJ1-1; V: TRBV5-6; size: -
CDR3: CAISGEGRGNSPLHF; DNA: TGTGCCATCAGTGGCGAGGGACGGGGGAATTCACCCCTCCACTTT; D: -; J: TRBJ1-6; V: TRBV10-3; size: once
CDR3: CASSQVGEANEKLFF; DNA: TGTGCCAGCAGCCAAGTCGGGGAAGCTAATGAAAAACTGTTTTTT; D: -; J: TRBJ1-4; V: TRBV4-2; size: -
CDR3: CASGGETQYF; DNA: TGTGCCAGTGGGGGTGAGACCCAGTACTTC; D: -; J: TRBJ2-5; V: TRBV19; size: -
CDR3: CASPGQGNTEAFF; DNA: TGTGCCTCGCCGGGACAGGGGAACACTGAAGCTTTCTTT; D: TRBD1; J: TRBJ1-1; V: TRBV30; size: -
CDR3: CASSLQWSGRPSYNEQFF; DNA: TGTGCCAGCAGCTTACAATGGAGCGGGCGCCCTTCCTACAATGAGCAGTTCTTC; D: -; J: TRBJ2-1; V: TRBV7-2; size: -
CDR3: CASSLRGASTNEQFF; DNA: TGTGCCAGCAGCTTGCGAGGGGCTTCGACCAATGAGCAGTTCTTC; D: -; J: TRBJ2-1; V: TRBV7-9; size: once
CDR3: CASSLTSGGYNEQFF; DNA: TGTGCCAGCAGCTTAACCAGCGGGGGCTACAATGAGCAGTTCTTC; D: TRBD2; J: TRBJ2-1; V: TRBV7-3; size: -
CDR3: CAWSVFSGGLNTQYF; DNA: TGTGCCTGGAGTGTATTTAGCGGGGGGCTAAATACGCAGTATTTT; D: TRBD2; J: TRBJ2-3; V: TRBV30; size: -
CDR3: CASSDGTGADGYTF; DNA: TGTGCCAGCAGTGATGGGACAGGGGCCGATGGCTACACCTTC; D: TRBD1; J: TRBJ1-2; V: TRBV2; size: -
CDR3: CASSGSRGVRTDTQYF; DNA: TGTGCCAGCTCGGGCTCCAGGGGGGTCCGCACAGATACGCAGTATTTT; D: -; J: TRBJ2-3; V: TRBV2; size: -
CDR3: CASSLQGKNSPLHF; DNA: TGTGCCAGCAGCCTACAGGGGAAGAACTCACCCCTCCACTTT; D: TRBD1; J: TRBJ1-6; V: TRBV11-3; size: -